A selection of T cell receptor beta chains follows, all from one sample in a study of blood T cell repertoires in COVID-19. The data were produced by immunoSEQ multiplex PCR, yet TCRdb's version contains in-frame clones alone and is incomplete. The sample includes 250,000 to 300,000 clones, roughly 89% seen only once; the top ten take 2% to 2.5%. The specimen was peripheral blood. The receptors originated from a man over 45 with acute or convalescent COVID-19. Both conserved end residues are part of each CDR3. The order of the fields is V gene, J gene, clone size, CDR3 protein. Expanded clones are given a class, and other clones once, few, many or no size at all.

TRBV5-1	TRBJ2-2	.	CASSPDRGGTGELFF
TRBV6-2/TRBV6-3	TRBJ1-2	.	CASSPNAVREGYTF
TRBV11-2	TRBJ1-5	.	CASSEHSNQPQHF
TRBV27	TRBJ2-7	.	CASSLPDRGPLSYEQYF
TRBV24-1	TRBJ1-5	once	CATMRMGAGQPQHF
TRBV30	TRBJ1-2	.	CAWSQRGGKGYNGYTF
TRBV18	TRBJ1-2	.	CASSLGPLYGYTF
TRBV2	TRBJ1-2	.	CASRSEVDYGYTF
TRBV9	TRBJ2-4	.	CASSVEPAGYDIQYF
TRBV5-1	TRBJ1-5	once	CASSYRPGDNQPQHF
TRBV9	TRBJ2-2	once	CASSVGQGAAGELFF
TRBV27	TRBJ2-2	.	CASSFGRTGELFF
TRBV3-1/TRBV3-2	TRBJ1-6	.	CASSQDLAVSGSPLHF
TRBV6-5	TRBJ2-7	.	CASSGSTYEQYF
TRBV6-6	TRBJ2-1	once	CASSSTRDEQFF
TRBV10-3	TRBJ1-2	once	CAISESNQGFGYTF
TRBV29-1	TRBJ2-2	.	CSCENTGELFF
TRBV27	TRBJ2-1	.	CASSPSGGPYNEQFF
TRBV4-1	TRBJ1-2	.	CASSHGQGDYGYTF
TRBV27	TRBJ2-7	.	CASSLSVVGGYEQYF
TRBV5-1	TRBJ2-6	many	CASSVGQVISGANVLTF
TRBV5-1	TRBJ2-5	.	CASSWTRQETQYF
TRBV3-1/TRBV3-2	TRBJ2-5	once	CASSRLGEEETQYF
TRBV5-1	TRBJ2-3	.	CASSLGAGARTDTQYF
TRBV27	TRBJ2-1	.	CASSLGGLLYNEQFF
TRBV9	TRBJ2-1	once	CASSGMGLAGNEQFF
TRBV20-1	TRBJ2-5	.	CSAQRRETQYF
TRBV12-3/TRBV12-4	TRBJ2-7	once	CASSFGQRAEQYF